Below are 25 T cell receptor beta chains sequenced from a single sample in a study of blood T cells in healthy people across ages. It was with a sample-barcoded 5' primer and a J-beta primer mix that a second PCR of about 7 to 12 cycles was run. TCRdb analysed the 5' RACE reads with MiXCR anew, one entry per CDR3 protein. The sample consists of under 2 million distinct CDR3 sequences, 30% to 40% of them appearing once. Sequenced input: blood. The receptors shown here come from a woman in her 30s in good health.

In its sample, this clonotype was seen a few times. The chain is built from TRBV15 and TRBJ2-5; 12 nucleotides match TRBD2. Germline V CDR1 and CDR2: LNHNV, YYDKDF (reference sequence). CDR3 length: 15 amino acids. The J segment lost 4 bases and the V segment lost 3 bases, leaving 3 bases of the junction unmatched. CDR3 nucleotide sequence: TGTGCCACCAGCAGGCCTAGCGGGAGGGCAGAGACCCAGTACTTC. Protein: CATSRPSGRAETQYF. The full variable domain, rest sourced from reference TRBV15 and TRBJ2-5, is DAMVIQNPRYQVTQFGKPVTLSCSQTLNHNVMYWYQQKSSQAPKLLFHYYDKDFNNEADTPDNFQSRRPNTSFCFLDIRSPGLGDTAMYLCATSRPSGRAETQYFGPGTRLLVL.

This clonotype was detected a few times. J is TRBJ2-5 and V is TRBV27, with 16 bases identical to TRBD2. The CDR3 is made up of 16 amino acids. Germline V gene data show CDR1 as MNHEY and CDR2 as SMNVEV (reference sequence). V gave up 3 bases and J gave up 11 bases; unmatched junction bases: 9. The CDR3 nucleotides read TGTGCCAGCAGTTTCAAATCGGGACTAGCGGGAGGGGAGCAGTACTTC. It yields the protein CASSFKSGLAGGEQYF.

The V and J genes are TRBV20-1 and TRBJ2-1, with TRBD2 matching over 9 bases. Germline trimming cut 6 bases from V and 1 base from J; bases unmatched to any gene: 7. CDR1 is DFQATT and CDR2 is SNEGSKA in the germline V gene (reference sequence). The CDR3 runs 15 residues. In DNA form, the CDR3 reads TGCAGTGCAGAAAATCTAGCGGGGTCCTACAATGAGCAGTTCTTC. Its translation: CSAENLAGSYNEQFF.

V usage is TRBV27 and J usage is TRBJ2-1, with 10 bases matching TRBD2. V gave up 6 bases and J gave up 5 bases; unmatched junction bases: 7. Germline loops: CDR1 MNHEY, CDR2 SMNVEV (reference sequence). The length of the CDR3 is 15 residues. CDR3 DNA: TGTGCCAGCAGACCCAGCGGGGGGGGAAACAATGAGCAGTTCTTC. This encodes CASRPSGGGNNEQFF.

The rearrangement links TRBV2 to TRBJ2-1; D call uncertain. The ends were cut back, 3 bases at V and 2 bases at J, with 8 bases in the middle. Germline V gives CDR1 SNHLY, CDR2 FYNNEI. The length of the CDR3 is 14 residues. The chain's CDR3 is CASSDGDPYNEQFF. CDR3 bases: TGTGCCAGCAGTGACGGAGATCCCTACAATGAGCAGTTCTTC.

This chain joins TRBV20-1 and TRBJ1-2; D is ambiguous. V lost 3 bases and J lost 4, with 9 bases in between. The V gene's germline CDR1 is DFQATT and CDR2 SNEGSKA (reference sequence). The CDR3 extends over 12 amino acids. Here the CDR3 reads CSASRALYGYTF. The CDR3 bases are TGCAGTGCTAGCCGGGCCCTCTATGGCTACACCTTC.

The CDR3 DNA sequence: TGCGCCAGCAGCCAAGGACAGGGGAAGTTGCCTAATGAAAAACTGTTTTTT. Translation gives CASSQGQGKLPNEKLFF. The chain couples TRBV4-1 to TRBJ1-4, with 8 bases that match TRBD1. The CDR3 runs 17 residues. Losses at the gene ends were 1 base for V and 3 bases for J; bases not matched to a gene: 7. The V gene's germline CDR1 is MGHRA and CDR2 YSYEKL.

This clonotype turned up a few times. The chain couples TRBV27 to TRBJ2-7, with D possibly being TRBD1 (7 bases). CDR1 and CDR2 from the germline V gene are MNHEY and SMNVEV (reference sequence). The germline V and J ends were trimmed by 2 bases and 3 bases, with 23 bases remaining between them. The length of the CDR3 is 18 residues. CDR3 protein: CASSLRRTTGWEDYEQYF. Written as DNA, the CDR3 is TGTGCCAGCAGTTTACGGAGAACGACAGGGTGGGAGGACTACGAGCAGTACTTC.

This clonotype was seen more than once but under ten times. The chain uses TRBV30 and TRBJ2-7, with D perhaps matching TRBD1 or TRBD2 (5 bases each). The CDR3 is made up of 14 amino acids. Germline loops: CDR1 GTSNPN, CDR2 SVGIG (reference sequence). V dropped 0 bases and J dropped 0 bases, with 9 bases sitting between them. CDR3 nucleotides: TGTGCCTGGAGTGTAGGGGACGGCTCCTACGAGCAGTACTTC. The encoded protein is CAWSVGDGSYEQYF.

A word on this clonotype: This may be a read error: a much more frequent sequence differs by one nucleotide. The rearrangement joins TRBV5-5 to TRBJ2-5; 7 nucleotides match TRBD1. V was pared by 4 bases and J by 13 bases, with 19 bases of the junction left unmatched. This CDR3 region has 15 residues. From germline, CDR1 is SGHKS and CDR2 YYEKEE (reference sequence). CDR3 protein: CASSTTRQGTPELYF. CDR3 bases: TGTGCCAGCAGCACAACTCGACAGGGAACTCCCGAGCTGTACTTC.

The chain couples TRBV20-1 to TRBJ2-1, with 8 bases fitting TRBD2. The germline V gene has CDR1 DFQATT and CDR2 SNEGSKA (reference sequence). After removal of 6 bases from V and 1 base from J, the junction contained 11 bases not matched to a gene. This CDR3 spans 16 amino acids. As DNA, the CDR3 is TGCAGTGCCATTACTAGCGGAGGTTGGTCCTACAATGAGCAGTTCTTC. This translates into CSAITSGGWSYNEQFF.

V usage is TRBV7-3 and J usage is TRBJ2-3, with a possible D match to TRBD2 (6 bases). Trimming pared 5 bases from V and 2 bases from J, leaving 14 bases between. Germline CDR1 is SGHTA and CDR2 is FQGTGA. The CDR3 length is 15 residues. CDR3 loop: CASSLHSGLTDTQYF. The DNA for the CDR3 is TGTGCCAGCAGCCTACATTCGGGACTCACAGATACGCAGTATTTT.

Notes on this clonotype: A junction boundary mismatches the germline segment, possibly from a read error. V is TRBV20-1 and J is TRBJ1-2, with D unresolved. The CDR3 consists of 15 residues. The V gene's germline CDR1 is DFQATT and CDR2 SNEGSKA (reference sequence). CDR3 coding DNA: TGCAGTGCTAGAGCCCCCCCGGACGAGAGCGATGGCCACACCTTC. This gives the protein CSARAPPDESDGHTF.

Remarks on this clonotype: It may be a read error: a sequence one base away is much more abundant. The chain couples TRBV9 to TRBJ2-5; 8 bases agree with TRBD2. Unmatched junction bases numbered 12, after V lost 0 bases and J lost 11 bases. The CDR3 contains 15 residues. Per the germline V gene, CDR1 is SGDLS and CDR2 is YYNGEE. In nucleotides, the CDR3 is TGTGCCAGCAGCGTAGATCCGGGAGGGGCGGGTGAGCAGTACTTC. Translated, it gives CASSVDPGGAGEQYF.

The genes are TRBV10-3 and TRBJ2-7; 7 bases are a match to TRBD1. V was pared by 2 bases and J by 6 bases, with 10 bases of the junction left unmatched. The germline CDR1 and CDR2 sequences are ENHRY and SYGVKD. CDR3 length equals 15 residues. CDR3 coding DNA: TGTGCCATCAGTGAGCCCCGGGACAGTTCTTCCGAGCAGTACTTC. Translated: CAISEPRDSSSEQYF.

This clonotype was seen just once. The V call is TRBV7-6, the J call TRBJ2-7, with 8 bases fitting TRBD1. Trimming removed 6 bases from V and 1 base from J; junction bases left unmatched: 5. The germline V gene has CDR1 SGHVS and CDR2 FNYEAQ. The CDR3 runs to 14 residues. In nucleotides, the CDR3 is TGTGCCAGCAGGCGGACAGGGTGGTCCTACGAGCAGTACTTC. This codes for CASRRTGWSYEQYF.

CDR3 residues: CASSYSTSGRALEQYF. DNA of the CDR3: TGTGCCAGCAGTTACTCGACTAGCGGGAGGGCTCTCGAGCAGTACTTC. V is TRBV6-6 and J is TRBJ2-5, with 14 bases lining up with TRBD2. Near its end, the DNA agrees better with TRBJ2-7, so the J call may be wrong. Germline V gene lookup returns CDR1 MNHNY and CDR2 SVGAGI (reference sequence). The length of the CDR3 is 16 residues.

This clonotype was seen just once. At one of its ends the junction is not consistent with the germline gene, which may arise from a read error. The chain recombines TRBV3-1 with TRBJ2-7; D possibly corresponds to TRBD1 (5 bases). CDR1 and CDR2 (germline): LGHDT, YNNKEL (reference sequence). This CDR3 is built from 17 residues. The CDR3 loop is CVSSQKAPGISSYEQYF. The CDR3 DNA reads TGTGTCAGCAGCCAAAAGGCTCCAGGGATTAGTAGCTACGAGCAGTACTTC.

This clonotype occurred many times. V gene TRBV27 combines with J gene TRBJ1-2; D remains unclear. CDR1 is MNHEY and CDR2 is SMNVEV in the germline V gene (reference sequence). The CDR3 covers 11 residues. Between the trimmed V and J ends, which lost 6 bases and 4 bases, there was a span of 6 bases. CDR3 sequence reads: CASRGGYGYTF. Written as DNA, the CDR3 is TGTGCCAGCAGGGGCGGCTATGGCTACACCTTC.

The chain carries TRBV15 and TRBJ2-1; 7 nucleotides agree with TRBD1. This CDR3 comprises 17 residues. The V and J ends lost 3 bases and 0 bases, in that order; junction bases with no gene match: 8. CDR1 and CDR2 from the germline V gene are LNHNV and YYDKDF (reference sequence). The CDR3 loop is CATSRESDRSSYNEQFF. The CDR3 region has the DNA TGTGCCACCAGCAGGGAATCGGACAGGAGCTCCTACAATGAGCAGTTCTTC.

This clonotype was seen just once. The CDR3 sequence: CASSFNIGGVPYEQYF. The CDR3 bases are TGTGCCAGCAGTTTTAATATAGGAGGGGTCCCCTACGAGCAGTACTTC. The gene calls are TRBV12-3 or TRBV12-4 and TRBJ2-7; D is perhaps TRBD2 (6 bases). V dropped 3 bases and J dropped 2 bases, with 17 bases sitting between them. The length of the CDR3 is 16 residues.

This clonotype was seen ten or more times. The chain employs TRBV12-3 or TRBV12-4 and TRBJ2-7; D not resolved. The CDR3 covers 13 residues. V was pared by 3 bases and J by 0 bases, with 6 bases between. Here the CDR3 reads CASSFDNSYEQYF. The CDR3 bases are TGTGCCAGCAGTTTCGACAACTCCTACGAGCAGTACTTC.

This clonotype appeared many times. One junction end disagrees with the germline gene, perhaps due to a read error. The chain employs TRBV5-1 and TRBJ2-1; the D gene could be TRBD1 or TRBD2 (6 bases each). CDR3 length: 14 residues. Germline-derived CDR1 and CDR2 are SGHRS and YFSETQ. DNA of the CDR3: TGTGCCAGCAGCTTAGTAGGGGGGAACAATGAGCAGTTCTTC. This gives the protein CASSLVGGNNEQFF.

The table lists this clonotype with a few counts. The chain employs TRBV15 and TRBJ1-5; 8 bases line up with TRBD1. With V trimmed by 4 bases and J by 7 bases, 9 bases remained unmatched. The germline gives CDR1 LNHNV, CDR2 YYDKDF (reference sequence). The length of the CDR3 is 15 residues. This chain's CDR3 is CATSNGQGRRQPQHF. CDR3 DNA sequence: TGTGCCACCAGCAACGGACAGGGTAGAAGGCAGCCCCAGCATTTT.

This clonotype was picked up a small number of times. The chain uses TRBV4-1 and TRBJ2-1, with 10 bases that match TRBD1. The CDR3 runs 14 residues. From germline, CDR1 is MGHRA and CDR2 YSYEKL. V shed 8 bases and J 8 bases; nucleotides not matched to a gene: 9. The CDR3 loop reads CASSGTGASYEQFF. In DNA form, the CDR3 reads TGCGCCAGCTCCGGGACAGGGGCGTCGTATGAGCAGTTCTTC.